What follows are 23 T cell receptor beta chains derived from one specimen sequenced in a study of blood T cells in healthy people across ages. Alongside a J-beta primer mix, a sample-barcoded 5' primer served in a second PCR lasting roughly 6 to 12 cycles. TCRdb passed the 5' RACE reads through MiXCR, listing each CDR3 protein once. The sample comprises about 1 million distinct CDR3 sequences, roughly a quarter of which are singletons, and approximately 0.71% rests with the top ten. The sample was also linked to a second study, of T cells of mothers and their children.

The sequenced material came from blood. These receptors originate from a girl aged 2 to 10 in good health.

The chain employs TRBV29-1 and TRBJ2-5, with 7 bases fitting TRBD1. The better agreement between TRBJ2-1 and the DNA end casts doubt on the J call. The CDR3 runs 14 residues. Germline V gene sequence: CDR1 SQVTM, CDR2 ANQGSEA. In DNA form, the CDR3 reads TGCAGCGTTGAAGATGAAGACAGGGTCGATGAGCAGTTCTTC. The encoded protein is CSVEDEDRVDEQFF.

The chain couples TRBV12-3 or TRBV12-4 to TRBJ2-1; 7 nucleotides agree with TRBD2. CDR3 length equals 14 residues. V shed 2 bases and J 7 bases; nucleotides not matched to a gene: 5. Here the CDR3 reads CASSLSGNRNEQFF. The CDR3, as DNA: TGTGCCAGCAGTTTAAGCGGGAACAGAAATGAGCAGTTCTTC.

The chain employs TRBV29-1 and TRBJ2-1; the match to TRBD1 covers 9 bases. The V segment lost 7 bases and the J segment 12 bases; nucleotides outside the gene matches: 7. There are 11 residues in the CDR3. Germline V gene data show CDR1 as SQVTM and CDR2 as ANQGSEA. CDR3 coding DNA: TGCAGCGCCTCCTCGGGACAGGGGCAGTTCTTC. Amino acid sequence: CSASSGQGQFF.

The chain recombines TRBV6-6 with TRBJ1-2, with D possibly matching TRBD1 (5 bases). The length of the CDR3 is 13 residues. Between the trimmed V and J ends, which lost 10 bases and 4 bases, there was a span of 16 bases. Per germline, CDR1 MNHNY and CDR2 SVGAGI (reference sequence). The CDR3 loop reads CATDPGGFYGYTF. The CDR3 DNA sequence: TGTGCCACCGACCCCGGGGGATTCTATGGCTACACCTTC.

This chain links TRBV15 with TRBJ1-2, with D perhaps TRBD1 (5 bases). Trimming cost V 8 bases and J 4 bases, with 23 bases left between them. The germline V gene has CDR1 LNHNV and CDR2 YYDKDF (reference sequence). CDR3 size: 16 residues. CDR3 sequence (DNA): TGTGCCACCTCTTCGGAGTTCTACGGGGGGACCTATGGCTACACCTTC. Amino acid sequence: CATSSEFYGGTYGYTF.

This clonotype was seen only a few times. The V and J genes are TRBV20-1 and TRBJ2-5; 7 nucleotides agree with TRBD2. The CDR3 length is 14 residues. The V and J ends lost 3 bases and 3 bases, in that order; junction bases with no gene match: 7. CDR1 and CDR2 (germline): DFQATT, SNEGSKA (reference sequence). The DNA for the CDR3 is TGCAGTGCTAGTGGCGGGAGTAGGGAAGAGACCCAGTACTTC. Translation gives CSASGGSREETQYF.

This clonotype was counted only a few times. One junction end disagrees with the germline gene, perhaps due to a read error. The rearrangement uses TRBV20-1 and TRBJ2-5; D tentatively reads TRBD1 or TRBD2 (6 bases each). In germline, CDR1 is DFQATT, CDR2 SNEGSKA (reference sequence). The CDR3 runs 15 residues. The CDR3 region has the DNA TGCAGTGCTAAACGTCGACAGCGGAGGGGGGAGACCCAGTGCTTC. This encodes CSAKRRQRRGETQCF.

This rearrangement joins TRBV27 to TRBJ1-1, with a tentative D call TRBD1 (5 bases). This CDR3 contains 13 residues. The V end was cut by 8 bases, the J end by 4 bases, with 14 bases between. From germline, CDR1 is MNHEY and CDR2 SMNVEV (reference sequence). The CDR3 loop reads CASGRGEGTEAFF. CDR3 nucleotides: TGTGCCAGCGGAAGAGGGGAGGGCACTGAAGCTTTCTTT.

V gene TRBV20-1 combines with J gene TRBJ1-4; D is possibly TRBD1 (6 bases). The CDR3 is 12 residues long. Germline assignment: CDR1 DFQATT and CDR2 SNEGSKA (reference sequence). V lost 6 bases and J lost 7, with 12 bases in between. The CDR3 nucleotides read TGCAGTGCCGCCGAGGGGGTTGAAAAACTGTTTTTT. It is translated as CSAAEGVEKLFF.

The chain joins TRBV12-3 or TRBV12-4 to TRBJ1-3; D is undetermined. Trimming removed 6 bases from V and 3 bases from J, with 12 bases in between. This CDR3 comprises 14 residues. The CDR3 region is CASRLMGSGNTIYF. In DNA, the CDR3 is TGTGCCAGCAGACTCATGGGAAGTGGAAACACCATATATTTT.

This clonotype was observed many times. The gene calls are TRBV29-1 and TRBJ2-3; D is possibly TRBD1 or TRBD2 (5 bases each). The V end lost 6 bases, the J end lost 0 bases, and 10 bases lay between the germline ends. The CDR3 totals 13 residues. The V gene's germline CDR1 is SQVTM and CDR2 ANQGSEA. CDR3 coding DNA: TGCAGCGTCGAGGGACCTAGCACAGATACGCAGTATTTT. Its translation is CSVEGPSTDTQYF.

This clonotype has only a few counts. No conserved phenylalanine or tryptophan ends this CDR3, so it is likely a read error. CDR3 sequence (DNA): TGTGCCAGCAGTTACAGAGGACAGGGGCCTTATAGCAATCAGCCCCAGCATCTT. It yields the protein CASSYRGQGPYSNQPQHL. This sequence joins TRBV6-2 or TRBV6-3 and TRBJ1-5; 9 bases fit TRBD1. The CDR3 totals 18 residues. V shed 2 bases, J shed 0 bases, and the junction held 8 bases outside the gene matches. Germline loops: CDR1 MNHEY, CDR2 SVGEGT.

In this sample, this clonotype turned up a few times. The rearrangement joins TRBV20-1 to TRBJ2-7; 7 positions match TRBD2. The CDR3 contains 16 residues. Losses at the gene ends were 3 bases for V and 3 bases for J; bases not matched to a gene: 14. Germline V gene sequence: CDR1 DFQATT, CDR2 SNEGSKA (reference sequence). For the CDR3, the DNA is TGCAGTGCTAGGCCCTTGATGGCGGGAGATGTCTACGAGCAGTACTTC. As protein: CSARPLMAGDVYEQYF.

The chain combines TRBV7-9 with TRBJ2-5; possibly TRBD1 for D (6 bases). The CDR3 consists of 15 residues. The germline V and J ends were trimmed by 4 bases and 5 bases, with 17 bases remaining between them. Germline V gene lookup returns CDR1 SEHNR and CDR2 FQNEAQ (reference sequence). The CDR3 nucleotides read TGTGCCAGCAGCTCCATCCGAGGGGGTCAGGAGACCCAGTACTTC. It encodes CASSSIRGGQETQYF.

This clonotype was recorded a few times. The chain employs TRBV6-5 and TRBJ1-1; no clear D. Trimming pared 1 base from V and 0 bases from J, leaving 12 bases between. Germline V gene lookup returns CDR1 MNHEY and CDR2 SVGAGI. This CDR3 region has 16 residues. The CDR3 coding sequence is TGTGCCAGCAGTTACTTTCGGGGTGGGATGAACACTGAAGCTTTCTTT. Encoded protein: CASSYFRGGMNTEAFF.

The rearrangement joins TRBV11-2 to TRBJ1-2, with D unresolved. CDR3 length: 11 amino acids. CDR1 and CDR2 from the germline V gene are SGHAT and FQNNGV. Trimming cost V 1 base and J 8 bases, with 5 bases left between them. DNA for the CDR3: TGTGCCAGCAGCTTAGGAATCGGCTACACCTTC. It specifies CASSLGIGYTF.

The rearrangement links TRBV2 to TRBJ2-7, with D possibly TRBD2 on 6 matching bases. The closer fit of TRBJ2-5 to the DNA end suggests the J call may be wrong. The CDR3 loop spans 16 amino acids. Germline V lookup: CDR1 SNHLY, CDR2 FYNNEI. CDR3 in amino acids: CASSDSGTSEMETQYF. As DNA, the CDR3 is TGTGCCAGCAGTGATTCTGGGACTTCGGAGATGGAGACCCAGTACTTC.

This sequence joins TRBV3-1 and TRBJ2-1; D not certain. The DNA end favors TRBJ2-5, so the J call may be wrong. The germline V gene has CDR1 LGHDT and CDR2 YNNKEL (reference sequence). This CDR3 has 12 amino acids. CDR3: CASKKLRETQYF. Here the CDR3 DNA reads TGTGCCAGCAAGAAACTTAGAGAGACCCAGTACTTC.

V usage is TRBV15 and J usage is TRBJ1-1; 11 bases are shared with TRBD1. This CDR3 is built from 16 residues. Losses at the gene ends were 0 bases for V and 4 bases for J; bases not matched to a gene: 4. The germline V gene encodes CDR1 LNHNV and CDR2 YYDKDF (reference sequence). The CDR3 loop is CATSRDLGTGGTEAFF. The CDR3 DNA sequence: TGTGCCACCAGCAGAGATTTGGGGACAGGGGGCACTGAAGCTTTCTTT.

The rearrangement links TRBV4-2 to TRBJ2-7; TRBD2 aligns across 11 bases. J gave up 3 bases and V 0 bases, and 4 bases lay outside the gene matches. This CDR3 comprises 16 residues. Germline V lookup: CDR1 LGHNA, CDR2 YNFKEQ. CDR3 residues: CASSQDRLAGSYEQYF. The DNA for the CDR3 is TGTGCCAGCAGCCAAGATAGACTAGCGGGAAGCTACGAGCAGTACTTC.

The V and J genes are TRBV20-1 and TRBJ1-3, with TRBD1 matching 8 bases. V shed 1 base, J shed 2 bases, and the junction held 1 base outside the gene matches. The CDR3 covers 14 residues. Germline CDR1 is DFQATT and CDR2 is SNEGSKA (reference sequence). CDR3 nucleotide sequence: TGCAGTGCTAGAGTACAGGGGGCTGGAAACACCATATATTTT. Residues: CSARVQGAGNTIYF.

This clonotype turned up a few times. The rearrangement uses TRBV13 and TRBJ2-1; no clear D gene. The V gene's germline CDR1 is PRHDT and CDR2 FYEKMQ (reference sequence). CDR3 length: 14 residues. V lost 5 bases and J lost 2, with 10 bases in between. The CDR3 loop is CASSTAVPYNEQFF. CDR3 sequence (DNA): TGTGCCAGCAGCACCGCCGTACCCTACAATGAGCAGTTCTTC.

The chain carries TRBV7-2 and TRBJ1-4; TRBD1 aligns across 7 bases. Per the germline V gene, CDR1 is SGHTA and CDR2 is FQGNSA. The CDR3 spans 15 residues. V dropped 1 base and J dropped 7; count of bases not matched to a gene: 6. CDR3: CASSLVQGLGEKLFF. For the CDR3, the DNA is TGTGCCAGCAGCTTAGTACAGGGGCTGGGTGAAAAACTGTTTTTT.